Each of the 27 T cell receptor beta chains below was sequenced from the same sample in a study of PD-1 blockade in classical Hodgkin lymphoma. Measured with immunoSEQ multiplex PCR; TCRdb has only the in-frame clones, and not every one. The sample includes over 3,500 clones, 80% seen only once; the top ten take 36%. Every patient relapsed after autologous stem cell transplantation, and brentuximab vedotin exposure varied. The sample in question was peripheral blood mononuclear cells (PBMCs), obtained at baseline. These receptors were taken from a human donor with classical Hodgkin lymphoma.

This clone showed up just a few times. The chain carries TRBV5-1 and TRBJ2-2; 8 nucleotides line up with TRBD1. Germline V gene sequence: CDR1 SGHRS, CDR2 YFSETQ. Germline trimming cut 4 bases from V and 5 bases from J; bases unmatched to any gene: 7. This CDR3 has 15 amino acids. CDR3 protein: CASSQDRVRTGELFF. The CDR3 nucleotides read TGCGCCAGCAGCCAGGACAGGGTTAGGACCGGGGAGCTGTTTTTT. Filled out from reference TRBV5-1 and TRBJ2-2, the complete variable domain reads KAGVTQTPRYLIKTRGQQVTLSCSPISGHRSVSWYQQTPGQGLQFLFEYFSETQRNKGNFPGRFSGRQFSNSRSEMNVSTLELGDSALYLCASSQDRVRTGELFFGEGSRLTVL.

The genes are TRBV19 and TRBJ2-3; possible D gene TRBD2, 6 bases. Germline CDR1 reads LNHDA; CDR2 reads SQIVND (reference sequence). This CDR3 contains 15 residues. Trimming stripped 3 bases from V and 3 bases from J, with 13 bases between. CDR3 amino acids: CASSIAGAGTDTQYF. As DNA, the CDR3 is TGTGCCAGTAGTATCGCCGGGGCGGGAACAGATACGCAGTATTTT.

A few counts support this clone. The gene calls are TRBV5-1 and TRBJ2-3; 8 bases align to TRBD2. Germline trimming cut 3 bases from V and 6 bases from J; bases unmatched to any gene: 12. The CDR3 contains 16 residues. The germline gives CDR1 SGHRS, CDR2 YFSETQ. In DNA form, the CDR3 reads TGCGCCAGCAGCTCCGGACTAGCTGGGGTACATGATACGCAGTATTTT. It codes for CASSSGLAGVHDTQYF.

This clone was found once. The genes are TRBV10-2 and TRBJ2-2; D gene unclear. Germline assignment: CDR1 WSHSY and CDR2 SAAADI. V shed 5 bases and J shed 4 bases, with 14 bases lying between them. CDR3 length equals 15 residues. CDR3 region: CASSLLAGSTGELFF. CDR3 DNA sequence: TGCGCCAGCAGTCTCTTGGCAGGTTCCACCGGGGAGCTGTTTTTT.

This clone has only one observation. This sequence joins TRBV4-3 and TRBJ2-5, with D maybe TRBD1 (6 bases). Trimming left V 3 bases short and J 4 bases short, with 21 bases between. CDR3 size: 17 residues. Looked up from germline, CDR1 is LGHNA and CDR2 is YSLEER. The DNA for the CDR3 is TGCGCCAGCAGCCAGGGGGAGAGGCTCAGAGGGGGAGAGACCCAGTACTTC. Amino acid sequence: CASSQGERLRGGETQYF.

The chain uses TRBV6-1 and TRBJ2-6; no reliable D call. The germline gives CDR1 MNHNS, CDR2 SASEGT. The V gene lost 0 bases and the J gene lost 3 bases, with 9 bases spanning the gap. CDR3 size: 16 residues. In nucleotides, the CDR3 is TGTGCCAGCAGTGAAGCGTGGGTCGGTGGGGCCAACGTCCTGACTTTC. This codes for CASSEAWVGGANVLTF.

This clone appeared a single time. Here the CDR3 DNA reads TGCGCCAGCAGCTTGGGACAGGGGGGAGGTGCAGAGACCCAGTACTTC. This gives the protein CASSLGQGGGAETQYF. The chain employs TRBV5-1 and TRBJ2-5; 9 bases are a match to TRBD1. With 0 bases clipped from V and 4 bases from J, the junction kept 7 bases outside the gene matches. Per the germline V gene, CDR1 is SGHRS and CDR2 is YFSETQ. The CDR3 covers 16 residues.

The rearrangement links TRBV29-1 to TRBJ1-2, with D hard to call. The germline CDR1 and CDR2 sequences are SQVTM and ANQGSEA. V lost 4 bases, J lost 1 base, and 10 bases lay in between. This CDR3 contains 13 residues. CDR3 sequence reads: CSVVSVSNYGYTF. The CDR3 nucleotides are TGCAGCGTTGTGTCTGTCAGTAACTATGGCTACACCTTC.

This clone came up once. The chain combines TRBV11-2 with TRBJ2-3; 9 bases align to TRBD2. Trimming at V came to 0 bases and at J to 7 bases, leaving 8 bases not matched to a gene. The CDR3 loop spans 16 amino acids. Germline values: CDR1 SGHAT, CDR2 FQNNGV. The CDR3 DNA follows: TGTGCCAGCAGCTTAGAGGGTGGCGGGGGGGCCAATACGCAGTATTTT. Translating gives CASSLEGGGGANTQYF.

This clone has a handful of counts. This chain links TRBV27 with TRBJ2-3, with TRBD2 identical over 10 bases. The CDR3 spans 14 residues. The junction had 4 bases not matched to a gene; V was cut back by 5 bases and J by 5 bases. Germline lookup yields CDR1 MNHEY and CDR2 SMNVEV (reference sequence). For the CDR3, the DNA is TGTGCCAGCAGTAGGCTAGCGGGAGAAGATACGCAGTATTTT. This codes for CASSRLAGEDTQYF.

In DNA, the CDR3 is TGTGCCAGCAGTTCCGGCCAGGGGGCGAGTTACTATGGCTACACCTTC. It encodes CASSSGQGASYYGYTF. The chain combines TRBV6-5 with TRBJ1-2, with 8 bases fitting TRBD1. CDR1 and CDR2 from the germline V gene are MNHEY and SVGAGI. The V gene end was trimmed by 4 bases and the J gene end by 3 bases; junction bases not matched to a gene: 10. The CDR3 loop spans 16 amino acids.

The chain recombines TRBV5-1 with TRBJ1-1; maybe TRBD1 (5 bases). Germline CDR1 reads SGHRS; CDR2 reads YFSETQ. The CDR3 loop spans 15 amino acids. Between the trimmed V and J ends, which lost 3 bases and 1 base, there was a span of 13 bases. The CDR3 reads CASSYARDWNTEAFF. In DNA form, the CDR3 reads TGCGCCAGCAGCTACGCCCGGGACTGGAACACTGAAGCTTTCTTT.

The J gene is TRBJ2-7, the V gene TRBV6-5; D possibly corresponds to TRBD1 (6 bases). The CDR3 is 13 residues long. Trimming shortened V by 6 bases and J by 7 bases, and 16 bases separated the two germline ends. The V gene's germline CDR1 is MNHEY and CDR2 SVGAGI. DNA for the CDR3: TGTGCCAGCAGAAAGGGACAAGTGGAAGAGCAGTACTTC. It yields the protein CASRKGQVEEQYF.

The DNA for the CDR3 is TGCGCCAGCAGCCTGACGGACAGCAGCTATGGCTACACCTTC. Residues: CASSLTDSSYGYTF. The J gene is TRBJ1-2, the V gene TRBV5-1, with D possibly TRBD1 on 6 matching bases. This CDR3 has 14 amino acids. Germline V gives CDR1 SGHRS, CDR2 YFSETQ. The germline V and J ends were trimmed by 4 bases and 4 bases, with 14 bases remaining between them.

This chain connects TRBV7-2 to TRBJ2-1, with 7 bases identical to TRBD2. The CDR3 is 15 amino acids. V was clipped by 5 bases and J by 1 base; unmatched bases: 5. Germline values: CDR1 SGHTA, CDR2 FQGNSA. The CDR3 DNA follows: TGTGCCAGCAGCCCACGGACTAGTTCCTACAATGAGCAGTTCTTC. Its translation: CASSPRTSSYNEQFF.

V and J are TRBV13 and TRBJ2-7, with D maybe TRBD2 (6 bases). Germline CDR1 is PRHDT and CDR2 is FYEKMQ (reference sequence). There are 15 residues in the CDR3. The V and J ends lost 6 bases and 0 bases respectively, with 15 bases between them. CDR3 bases: TGTGCCAGCAGTCAAGATACGGGAGCCTCCTACGAGCAGTACTTC. Protein product: CASSQDTGASYEQYF.

Judged by abundance, this clone is large. The chain links TRBV6-5 to TRBJ2-5; 10 nucleotides line up with TRBD1. CDR1 MNHEY and CDR2 SVGAGI come from the germline V gene. The CDR3 runs to 15 residues. Losses at the gene ends were 6 bases for V and 2 bases for J; bases not matched to a gene: 6. CDR3 DNA sequence: TGTGCCAGCAGGCAAGGACAGGGGGGACAAGAGACCCAGTACTTC. The encoded protein is CASRQGQGGQETQYF.

V gene TRBV15 combines with J gene TRBJ2-5; 7 bases fit TRBD2. V lost 0 bases, J lost 2 bases, and 3 bases stayed unmatched. Germline values: CDR1 LNHNV, CDR2 YYDKDF (reference sequence). The length of the CDR3 is 15 residues. CDR3 in DNA: TGTGCCACCAGCAGAGAAACGCGGGGGCAAGAGACCCAGTACTTC. Its translation is CATSRETRGQETQYF.

J is TRBJ1-2 and V is TRBV19; 7 bases match TRBD1. Looked up from germline, CDR1 is LNHDA and CDR2 is SQIVND (reference sequence). The V gene end was trimmed by 5 bases and the J gene end by 8 bases; junction bases not matched to a gene: 5. The CDR3 has 12 amino acids. The CDR3 coding sequence is TGTGCCAGTAGTGCCAGACAGGGAGGCTACACCTTC. Amino acid sequence: CASSARQGGYTF.

This chain uses TRBV4-3 with TRBJ2-7; D is undetermined. This CDR3 has 12 amino acids. Trimming left V 0 bases short and J 6 bases short, with 6 bases between. Germline CDR1 reads LGHNA; CDR2 reads YSLEER. Here the CDR3 DNA reads TGCGCCAGCAGCCAAGACGAAGGCGAGCAGTACTTC. Translated: CASSQDEGEQYF.

The chain carries TRBV30 and TRBJ2-5; a possible D gene is TRBD1 (7 bases). The V end was cut by 2 bases, the J end by 4 bases, with 11 bases between. The germline CDR1 and CDR2 sequences are GTSNPN and SVGIG (reference sequence). The CDR3 runs 13 residues. The CDR3 bases are TGTGCCTGGAGTCGACAGGGAGGAGAGACCCAGTACTTC. It codes for CAWSRQGGETQYF.

The chain is built from TRBV30 and TRBJ2-5; TRBD2 is a possible D gene (5 bases). CDR1 and CDR2 (germline): GTSNPN, SVGIG (reference sequence). Deletions cut 2 bases from V and 0 bases from J, with 13 bases between. CDR3 length: 15 residues. The CDR3 protein is CAWSIPRVYQETQYF. As DNA, the CDR3 is TGTGCCTGGAGTATACCGAGGGTGTACCAAGAGACCCAGTACTTC.

The chain recombines TRBV2 with TRBJ1-1, with unresolved D. Germline CDR1 reads SNHLY; CDR2 reads FYNNEI. The V gene lost 4 bases and the J gene lost 0 bases, with 6 bases spanning the gap. CDR3 length: 13 residues. The CDR3 protein is CASSVKLNTEAFF. CDR3 bases: TGTGCCAGCAGTGTGAAGTTGAACACTGAAGCTTTCTTT. Full variable domain (remainder filled in from reference TRBV2 and TRBJ1-1): EPEVTQTPSHQVTQMGQEVILRCVPISNHLYFYWYRQILGQKVEFLVSFYNNEISEKSEIFDDQFSVERPDGSNFTLKIRSTKLEDSAMYFCASSVKLNTEAFFGQGTRLTVV.

The DNA for the CDR3 is TGTGCCAGCAGCAATTCTCGGAGGAGCGGAAACACCATATATTTT. Its translation is CASSNSRRSGNTIYF. The rearrangement links TRBV7-2 to TRBJ1-3, with D hard to call. CDR1 and CDR2 from the germline V gene are SGHTA and FQGNSA. The ends were cut back, 5 bases at V and 4 bases at J, with 15 bases in the middle. CDR3 size: 15 residues. Combining the CDR3 with reference TRBV7-2 and TRBJ1-3 gives the whole variable domain GAGVSQSPSNKVTEKGKDVELRCDPISGHTALYWYRQSLGQGLEFLIYFQGNSAPDKSGLPSDRFSAERTGGSVSTLTIQRTQQEDSAVYLCASSNSRRSGNTIYFGEGSWLTVV.

The chain recombines TRBV13 with TRBJ2-1; 7 bases match TRBD1. CDR1 PRHDT and CDR2 FYEKMQ come from the germline V gene (reference sequence). The CDR3 has 17 amino acids. After removal of 5 bases from V and 1 base from J, the junction contained 11 bases not matched to a gene. CDR3 bases: TGTGCCAGCAGCCCCAAACAGGGGATGAGGTCCTACAATGAGCAGTTCTTC. It specifies CASSPKQGMRSYNEQFF.

The count of this clone is one. V gene TRBV21-1 combines with J gene TRBJ1-4; the tabulated D call, TRBD1, remains unverified against the DNA. TRBV21-1 is listed as a pseudogene. This CDR3 region has 14 residues. DNA of the CDR3: TGTGCCAGCTTAACAGGGGATTTTAAGGAAAAACTGTTTTTT. Residues: CASLTGDFKEKLFF.

This clone occurred a few times. The chain has TRBV6-5 and TRBJ2-7; 9 bases are shared with TRBD1. The V gene end was trimmed by 0 bases and the J gene end by 6 bases; junction bases not matched to a gene: 6. CDR1 and CDR2 from the germline V gene are MNHEY and SVGAGI. There are 15 residues in the CDR3. The CDR3 protein is CASSYSGTGSSEQYF. Here the CDR3 DNA reads TGTGCCAGCAGTTACTCCGGGACAGGGTCATCCGAGCAGTACTTC.